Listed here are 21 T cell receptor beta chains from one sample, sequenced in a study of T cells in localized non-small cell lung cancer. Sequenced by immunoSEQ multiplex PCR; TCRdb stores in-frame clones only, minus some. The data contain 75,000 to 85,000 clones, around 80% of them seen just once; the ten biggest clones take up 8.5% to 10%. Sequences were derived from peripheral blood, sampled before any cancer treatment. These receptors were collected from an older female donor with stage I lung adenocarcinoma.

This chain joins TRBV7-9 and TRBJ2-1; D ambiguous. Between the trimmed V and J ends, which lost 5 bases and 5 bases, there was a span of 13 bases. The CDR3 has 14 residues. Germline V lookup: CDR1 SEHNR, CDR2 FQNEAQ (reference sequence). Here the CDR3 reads CASSLSRANNEQFF. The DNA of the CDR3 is TGTGCCAGCAGCCTTTCTCGGGCCAACAATGAGCAGTTCTTC.

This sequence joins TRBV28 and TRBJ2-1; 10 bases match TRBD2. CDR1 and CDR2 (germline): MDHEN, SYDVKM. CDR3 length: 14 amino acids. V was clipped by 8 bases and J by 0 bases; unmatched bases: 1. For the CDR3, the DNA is TGTGCCAGCTCTAGCGGGAGCTCCTACAATGAGCAGTTCTTC. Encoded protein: CASSSGSSYNEQFF.

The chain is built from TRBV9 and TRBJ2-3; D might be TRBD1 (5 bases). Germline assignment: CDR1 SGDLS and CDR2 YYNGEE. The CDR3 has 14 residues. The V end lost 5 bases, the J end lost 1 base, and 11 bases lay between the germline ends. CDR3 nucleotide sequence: TGTGCCAGCAGTGCAGGGTTGGGCACAGATACGCAGTATTTT. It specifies CASSAGLGTDTQYF.

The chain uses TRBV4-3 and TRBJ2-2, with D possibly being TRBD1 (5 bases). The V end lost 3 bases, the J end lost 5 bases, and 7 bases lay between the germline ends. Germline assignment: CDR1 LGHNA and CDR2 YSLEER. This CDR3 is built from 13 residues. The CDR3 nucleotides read TGCGCCAGCAGCCACGACAGAACCGGGGAGCTGTTTTTT. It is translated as CASSHDRTGELFF.

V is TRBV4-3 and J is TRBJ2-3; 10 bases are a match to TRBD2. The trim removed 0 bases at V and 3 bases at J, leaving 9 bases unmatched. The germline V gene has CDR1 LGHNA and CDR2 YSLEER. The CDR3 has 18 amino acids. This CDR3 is CASSQDRTSGDLTDTQYF. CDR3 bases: TGCGCCAGCAGCCAAGATCGAACTAGCGGGGATCTGACAGATACGCAGTATTTT.

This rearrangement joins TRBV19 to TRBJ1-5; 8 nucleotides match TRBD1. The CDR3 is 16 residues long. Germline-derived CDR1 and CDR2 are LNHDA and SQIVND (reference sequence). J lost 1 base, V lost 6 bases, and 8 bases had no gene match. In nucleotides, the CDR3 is TGTGCCAGTAGAGGGGACAGGAGAGCAAGCAATCAGCCCCAGCATTTT. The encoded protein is CASRGDRRASNQPQHF. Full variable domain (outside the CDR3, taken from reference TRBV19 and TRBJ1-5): DGGITQSPKYLFRKEGQNVTLSCEQNLNHDAMYWYRQDPGQGLRLIYYSQIVNDFQKGDIAEGYSVSREKKESFPLTVTSAQKNPTAFYLCASRGDRRASNQPQHFGDGTRLSIL.

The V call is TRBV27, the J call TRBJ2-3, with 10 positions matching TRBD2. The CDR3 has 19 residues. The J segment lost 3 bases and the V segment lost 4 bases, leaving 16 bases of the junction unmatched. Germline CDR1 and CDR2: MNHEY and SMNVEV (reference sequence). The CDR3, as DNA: TGTGCCAGCAGTTCCCGGCCATCCCGGGTAGCGGGAGGAACAGATACGCAGTATTTT. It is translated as CASSSRPSRVAGGTDTQYF.

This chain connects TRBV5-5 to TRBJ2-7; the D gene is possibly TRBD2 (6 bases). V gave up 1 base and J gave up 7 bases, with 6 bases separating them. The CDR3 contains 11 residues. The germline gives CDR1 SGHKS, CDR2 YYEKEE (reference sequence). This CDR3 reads CASSLRGEQYF. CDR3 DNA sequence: TGTGCCAGCAGCTTGCGGGGGGAGCAGTACTTC.

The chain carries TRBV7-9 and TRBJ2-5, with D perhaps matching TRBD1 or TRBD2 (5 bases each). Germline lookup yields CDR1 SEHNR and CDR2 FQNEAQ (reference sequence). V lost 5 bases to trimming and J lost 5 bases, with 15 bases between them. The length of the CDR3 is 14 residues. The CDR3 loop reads CASSPQGWGETQYF. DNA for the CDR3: TGTGCCAGCAGCCCGCAGGGTTGGGGGGAGACCCAGTACTTC.

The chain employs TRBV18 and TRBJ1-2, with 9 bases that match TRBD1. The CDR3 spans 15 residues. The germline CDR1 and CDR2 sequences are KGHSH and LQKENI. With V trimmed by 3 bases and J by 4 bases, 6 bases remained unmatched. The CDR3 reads CASSPNRGQSYGYTF. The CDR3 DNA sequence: TGTGCCAGCTCACCTAACAGGGGGCAAAGCTATGGCTACACCTTC.

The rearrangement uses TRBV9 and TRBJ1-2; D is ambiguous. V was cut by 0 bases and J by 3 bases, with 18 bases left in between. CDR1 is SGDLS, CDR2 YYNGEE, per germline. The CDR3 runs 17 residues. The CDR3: CASSVAPTAVLDYGYTF. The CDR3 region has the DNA TGTGCCAGCAGCGTAGCCCCTACGGCAGTCCTCGACTATGGCTACACCTTC. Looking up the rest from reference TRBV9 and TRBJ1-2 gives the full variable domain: DSGVTQTPKHLITATGQRVTLRCSPRSGDLSVYWYQQSLDQGLQFLIQYYNGEERAKGNILERFSAQQFPDLHSELNLSSLELGDSALYFCASSVAPTAVLDYGYTFGSGTRLTVV.

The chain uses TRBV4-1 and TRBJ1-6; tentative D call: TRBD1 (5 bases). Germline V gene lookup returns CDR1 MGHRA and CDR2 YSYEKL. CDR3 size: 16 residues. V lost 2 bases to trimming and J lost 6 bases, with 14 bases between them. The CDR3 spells CASSQSGNLGNSPLHF. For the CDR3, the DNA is TGCGCCAGCAGCCAATCAGGGAATTTGGGTAATTCACCCCTCCACTTT.

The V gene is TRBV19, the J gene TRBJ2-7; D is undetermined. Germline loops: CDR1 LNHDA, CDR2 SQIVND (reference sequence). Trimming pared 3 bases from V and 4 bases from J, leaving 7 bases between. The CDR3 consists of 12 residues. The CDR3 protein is CASSMSGYEQYF. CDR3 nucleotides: TGTGCCAGTAGTATGTCCGGGTACGAGCAGTACTTC.

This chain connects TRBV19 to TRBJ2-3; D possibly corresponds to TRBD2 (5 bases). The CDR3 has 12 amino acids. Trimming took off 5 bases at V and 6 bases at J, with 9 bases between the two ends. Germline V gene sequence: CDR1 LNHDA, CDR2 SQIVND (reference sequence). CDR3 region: CASSETGDTQYF. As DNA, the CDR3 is TGTGCCAGTAGTGAAACGGGGGATACGCAGTATTTT.

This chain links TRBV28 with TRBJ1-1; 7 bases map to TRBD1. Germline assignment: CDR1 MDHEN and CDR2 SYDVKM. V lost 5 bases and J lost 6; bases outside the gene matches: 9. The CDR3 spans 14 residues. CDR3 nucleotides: TGTGCCAGCAGTCCTACAGGGGAGGACGCTGAAGCTTTCTTT. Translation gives CASSPTGEDAEAFF.

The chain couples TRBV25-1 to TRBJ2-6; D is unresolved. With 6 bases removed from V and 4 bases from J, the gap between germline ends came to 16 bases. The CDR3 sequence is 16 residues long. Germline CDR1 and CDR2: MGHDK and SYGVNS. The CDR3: CASRTDLGLGANVLTF. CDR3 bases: TGTGCCAGCAGGACCGACCTCGGATTAGGGGCCAACGTCCTGACTTTC.

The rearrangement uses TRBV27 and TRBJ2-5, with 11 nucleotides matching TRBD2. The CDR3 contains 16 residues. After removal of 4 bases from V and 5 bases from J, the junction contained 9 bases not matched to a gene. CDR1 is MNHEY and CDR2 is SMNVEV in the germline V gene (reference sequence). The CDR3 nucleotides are TGTGCCAGCAGTTCAGGCACTAGCGGGAGTATCGAGACCCAGTACTTC. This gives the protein CASSSGTSGSIETQYF.

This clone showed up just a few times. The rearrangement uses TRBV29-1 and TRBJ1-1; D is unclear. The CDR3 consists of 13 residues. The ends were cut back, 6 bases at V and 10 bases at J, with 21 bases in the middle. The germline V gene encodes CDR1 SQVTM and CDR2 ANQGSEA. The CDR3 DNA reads TGCAGCGTACCGCCGGGAGGGTCTGATGGAGCTTTCTTT. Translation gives CSVPPGGSDGAFF.

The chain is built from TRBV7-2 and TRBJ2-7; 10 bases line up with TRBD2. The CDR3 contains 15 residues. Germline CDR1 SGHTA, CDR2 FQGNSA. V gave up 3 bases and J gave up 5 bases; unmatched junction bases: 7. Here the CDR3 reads CASSFASGSGHEQYF. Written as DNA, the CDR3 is TGTGCCAGCAGCTTCGCTAGCGGGAGTGGGCACGAGCAGTACTTC.

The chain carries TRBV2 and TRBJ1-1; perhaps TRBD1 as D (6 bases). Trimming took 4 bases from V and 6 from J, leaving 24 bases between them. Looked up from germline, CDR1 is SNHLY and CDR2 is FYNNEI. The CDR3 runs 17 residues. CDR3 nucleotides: TGTGCCAGCAGTGGTCCCGGGGGGGGGCGCCGATCTTCTGAAGCTTTCTTT. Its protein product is CASSGPGGGRRSSEAFF.

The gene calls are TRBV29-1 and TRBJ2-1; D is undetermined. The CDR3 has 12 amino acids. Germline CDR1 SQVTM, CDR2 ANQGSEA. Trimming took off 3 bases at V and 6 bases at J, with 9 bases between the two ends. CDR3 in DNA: TGCAGCGTTGAGTGGGTCCCCAATGAGCAGTTCTTC. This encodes CSVEWVPNEQFF.